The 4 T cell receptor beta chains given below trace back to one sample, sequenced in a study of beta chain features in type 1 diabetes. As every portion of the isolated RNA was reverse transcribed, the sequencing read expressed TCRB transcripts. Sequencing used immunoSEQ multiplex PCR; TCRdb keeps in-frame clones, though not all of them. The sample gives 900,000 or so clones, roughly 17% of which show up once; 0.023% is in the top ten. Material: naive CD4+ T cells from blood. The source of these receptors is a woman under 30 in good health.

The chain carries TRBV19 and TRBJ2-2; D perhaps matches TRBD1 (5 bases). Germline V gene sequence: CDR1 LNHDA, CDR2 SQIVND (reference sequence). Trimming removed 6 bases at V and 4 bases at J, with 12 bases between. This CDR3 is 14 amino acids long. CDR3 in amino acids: CASRMDTLTGELFF. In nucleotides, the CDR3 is TGTGCCAGTAGGATGGACACACTCACCGGGGAGCTGTTTTTT.

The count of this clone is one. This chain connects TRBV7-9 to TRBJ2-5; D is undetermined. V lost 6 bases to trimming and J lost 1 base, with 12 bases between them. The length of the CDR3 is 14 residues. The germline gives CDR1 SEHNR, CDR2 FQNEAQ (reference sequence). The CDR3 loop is CASSPPGLQETQYF. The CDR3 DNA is TGTGCCAGCAGTCCTCCGGGCCTCCAAGAGACCCAGTACTTC.

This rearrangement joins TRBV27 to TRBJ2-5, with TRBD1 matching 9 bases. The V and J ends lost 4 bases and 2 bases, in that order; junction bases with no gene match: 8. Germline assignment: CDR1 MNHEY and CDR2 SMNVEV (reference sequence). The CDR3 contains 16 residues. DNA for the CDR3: TGTGCCAGCAGTTCCGTATACAGGGGGCGTCAAGAGACCCAGTACTTC. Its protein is CASSSVYRGRQETQYF.

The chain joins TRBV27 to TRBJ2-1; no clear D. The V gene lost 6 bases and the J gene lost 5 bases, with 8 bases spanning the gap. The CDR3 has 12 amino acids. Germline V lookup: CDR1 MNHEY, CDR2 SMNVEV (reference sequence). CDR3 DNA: TGTGCCAGCAGCCCGACGAACAATGAGCAGTTCTTC. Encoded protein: CASSPTNNEQFF.